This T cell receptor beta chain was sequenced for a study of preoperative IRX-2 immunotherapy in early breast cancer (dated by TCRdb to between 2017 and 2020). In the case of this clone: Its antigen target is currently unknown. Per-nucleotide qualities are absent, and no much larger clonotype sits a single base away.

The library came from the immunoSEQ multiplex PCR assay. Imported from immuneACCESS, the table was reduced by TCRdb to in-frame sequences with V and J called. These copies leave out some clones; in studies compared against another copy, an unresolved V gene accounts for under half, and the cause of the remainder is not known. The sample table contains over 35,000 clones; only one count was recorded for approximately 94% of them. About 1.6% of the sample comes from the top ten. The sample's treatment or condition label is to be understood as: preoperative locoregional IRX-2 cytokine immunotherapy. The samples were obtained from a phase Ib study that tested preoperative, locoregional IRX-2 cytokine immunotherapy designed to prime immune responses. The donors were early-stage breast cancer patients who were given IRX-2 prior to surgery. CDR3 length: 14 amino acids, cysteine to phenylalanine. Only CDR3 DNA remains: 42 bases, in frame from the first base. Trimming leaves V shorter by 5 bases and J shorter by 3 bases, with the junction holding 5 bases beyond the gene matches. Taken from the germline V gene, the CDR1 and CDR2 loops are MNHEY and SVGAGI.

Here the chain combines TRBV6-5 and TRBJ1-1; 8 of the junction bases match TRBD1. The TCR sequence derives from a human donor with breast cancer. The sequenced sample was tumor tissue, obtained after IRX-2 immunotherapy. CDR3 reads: CASSRDRLDTEAFF. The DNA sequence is TGTGCCAGCAGTAGGGACAGGTTGGACACTGAAGCTTTCTTT.